Detailed here is one T cell receptor (beta chain). This clonotype was detected a few times. No antigen is known for it. No clone much larger than this one lies a single base away; base qualities are absent. All donors were healthy Caucasians. The twin cohort consisted of three pairs of female monozygotic twins, all aged roughly 18 to 30 years. The RNA used for TCR libraries was isolated from peripheral blood mononuclear cells. Library preparation used 5' RACE. The instrument was an Illumina HiSeq 2000. A universal primer binding site was added through template switching, and the final cDNA carried a unique molecular identifier so that TCR cDNA molecules could be counted accurately. Specific primers in the conserved constant-segment region were used to synthesize first-strand cDNA for TCR alpha and beta chains. To control for contamination, every cDNA library carried two barcodes: a SMART-Mk sample barcode plus Illumina barcodes. TruSeq adapter sequences, together with Illumina sample barcodes, were added in two successive PCR steps. The Illumina HiSeq platform was used with custom primers to sequence TCR alpha and beta cDNA libraries. On the authors' methods: MiGEC was used to process raw reads and extract unique molecular identifiers, and MiXCR was used to find CDR3 positions. For each individual, recombination models were inferred using an EM algorithm with the repgenHMM and IGoR tools. The tcR package in R was used for shared clonotype analysis, with sharing normalized by the product of cloneset sizes. To study raw recombination without the effects of thymic and clonal selection, out-of-frame nonproductive sequences were analyzed. TCRdb reprocessing: public reads trimmed at Q25 with fastp, clones called with MiXCR, in-frame beta chains kept. Entries that share a CDR3 protein sequence are merged under the most common genes and DNA. What appears here as the V and J calls and clone size reflects TCRdb's work, not the paper's. Recorded for this sample are around 690,000 distinct CDR3 sequences; less than 25% of them occurred a single time. The ten largest make up 4% to 5.5% of the sample.

These data belong to a study of identical twins (TCRdb year 2016). Background on the whole study: The study deep-sequenced TCR alpha and beta repertoires from monozygotic twins, unrelated adults of various ages and cord blood to test whether fetal clonotypes persist. Replicate twin experiments were performed at different times using different library preparation protocols to rule out contamination. What the research found in general, with its limitations: Fewer insertions were carried by abundant cord blood beta clonotypes; a weaker similar trend was observed in young adult naive repertoires, while no such trend was observed in memory repertoires. In monozygotic twins, out-of-frame TCR alpha sharing was systematically underestimated by recombination models, although the models agreed with sharing between unrelated individuals. Compared with coincidental sharing between unrelated individuals, an excess of low generation-probability sequences was observed among out-of-frame TCR alpha sequences shared between twins. Invariant T cells such as MAIT and iNKT could partly confound zero-insertion analyses, though diverse VJ usage argued against this for most clonotypes. A weaker excess of twin sharing was found in beta out-of-frame sequences because the signal-to-noise ratio was lowered by fewer shared sequences. Because the same donors could not be followed over many years, the conclusions depended on cross-sectional statistical analysis.

CDR1 and CDR2 were assigned from the germline V gene as SGHVS and FNYEAQ. The trim is 6 bases for V and 0 bases for J, with a gap of 18 bases between the germline ends. CDR3 length: 18 amino acids, cysteine to phenylalanine. Solely the CDR3 DNA is kept, with 54 bases framed from the first base. The same data also contributed to another study, on T cells expressing NK-cell markers. Per the second study: In sorted CD3+CD56+NKG2C+, CD3+CD56+NKG2C- and CD3+CD56-NKG2C+ T-cell subsets from roughly 8 donors, TCR beta-chain repertoires were profiled. Among the eight sequenced donors, only one was HCMV-seronegative, while the other seven were HCMV-seropositive. To restrict sorting to alphabetaTCR-expressing T cells, an anti-gammadeltaTCR antibody was added in several experiments. In six donors, the dominant CD3+CD56+NKG2C+ clonotypes ranked among the top 10 CD8+ clonotypes, making up roughly 1.0-7.0% of CD8+ T cells. Those dominant clonotypes were again the most abundant among CD3+CD56-NKG2C+ cells in a few donors, at 28.3-60.1%. It remained unclear whether the expanded NKG2C-expressing T cell clones were specific for HCMV antigens. Randomly selected healthy volunteers, three men and five women, were used as the eight sequenced donors. HCMV-specific IgG was detected in serum with a commercial ELISA kit to determine HCMV serostatus. For several donors, bulk peripheral blood T-cell repertoires were additionally sequenced from unsorted PBMC. MIGEC was used to demultiplex reads and group the reads by UMI, and MiTCR was used to assemble and quantify clonotypes. To exclude erroneous sequences, only TCR cDNA sequences supported by at least two reads were retained. Downstream repertoire analysis used the tcR package, and clonotypes were matched across fractions by CDR3 nucleotide sequence plus V segment. VDJmatch was used to annotate antigen specificity against VDJdb, with one amino acid substitution in CDR3 allowed.

The V and J genes are TRBV7-6 and TRBJ2-6, with the D gene not confidently named. This TCR derives from a woman between 18 and 29 years old in good health. The sample taken for sequencing was PBMCs. The CDR3 loop reads CASSRTPYSHSGANVLTF. The sequence in DNA is TGTGCCAGCAGTCGTACACCTTACTCCCACTCTGGGGCCAACGTCCTGACTTTC. Reference TRBV7-6 and TRBJ2-6 proteins supply the regions before and after the CDR3; the full variable domain is: GAGVSQSPRYKVTKRGQDVALRCDPISGHVSLYWYRQALGQGPEFLTYFNYEAQQDKSGLPNDRFSAERPEGSISTLTIQRTEQRDSAMYRCASSRTPYSHSGANVLTFGAGSRLTVL.